These T cell receptor beta chains were read from a single sample in a study of blood T cell repertoires in COVID-19. Clones were sequenced by immunoSEQ multiplex PCR, and TCRdb holds only the in-frame ones, with some missing. The sample shows approximately 310,000 clones, approximately 91% of them seen only once. The material sequenced was PBMCs or T cells enriched from blood (not recorded which). The receptors originated from a man aged 55-75 years who had recovered from COVID-19. Each CDR3 is given with its conserved first and last residue. A D gene is named only where the DNA matches it firmly. Where a row states a size, it is once, few, many or the class of an expanded clone; other rows omit it.

CDR3 DNA: TGTGCCAGCAGCTCGGTAGCGGGGAATGAGCAGTTCTTC
CDR3 protein: CASSSVAGNEQFF
J gene: TRBJ2-1
clone size: .
D gene: TRBD2
V gene: TRBV5-4

CDR3 DNA: TGTGCCAGCAGCACCAGCGGGGGCTACGAGCAGTACTTC
CDR3 protein: CASSTSGGYEQYF
J gene: TRBJ2-7
clone size: .
D gene: TRBD2
V gene: TRBV7-3

CDR3 DNA: TGTGCCACAGGGGGGACTAGCGAATACAATGAGCAGTTCTTC
CDR3 protein: CATGGTSEYNEQFF
J gene: TRBJ2-1
clone size: few
D gene: TRBD2
V gene: TRBV24-1

CDR3 DNA: TGTGCCAGCAGCGTAGATGGAGGGTGGAACACTGAAGCTTTCTTT
CDR3 protein: CASSVDGGWNTEAFF
J gene: TRBJ1-1
clone size: .
D gene: .
V gene: TRBV9

CDR3 DNA: TGTGCCAGCAGCTTAACCACCCTAGGGGGCGAGCAGTACTTC
CDR3 protein: CASSLTTLGGEQYF
J gene: TRBJ2-7
clone size: .
D gene: .
V gene: TRBV7-2

CDR3 DNA: TGTGCCAGCAGCCAATTAACCGGGACAGACTACAATTCACCCCTCCACTTT
CDR3 protein: CASSQLTGTDYNSPLHF
J gene: TRBJ1-6
clone size: once
D gene: TRBD1
V gene: TRBV14

CDR3 DNA: TGTGCCACCAGTGCGTCCCCGCGCTACGAGCAGTACTTC
CDR3 protein: CATSASPRYEQYF
J gene: TRBJ2-7
clone size: .
D gene: .
V gene: TRBV24-1

CDR3 DNA: TGTGCCAGCAGCAAAGCAAGGGACAGGGGGCTAAGGTATGGCTACACCTTC
CDR3 protein: CASSKARDRGLRYGYTF
J gene: TRBJ1-2
clone size: .
D gene: .
V gene: TRBV21-1

CDR3 DNA: TGTGCCAGTAGTTTTTCTAGCGGGTCTTTCACCGGGGAGCTGTTTTTT
CDR3 protein: CASSFSSGSFTGELFF
J gene: TRBJ2-2
clone size: .
D gene: TRBD2
V gene: TRBV19

CDR3 DNA: TGTGCCAGCAGCTCCTCTAGCGGGAGGAGGCCCGGGGAGCTGTTTTTT
CDR3 protein: CASSSSSGRRPGELFF
J gene: TRBJ2-2
clone size: .
D gene: TRBD2
V gene: TRBV7-9

CDR3 DNA: TGCGCCAGCAGAATCGGGAACACCGGGGAGCTGTTTTTT
CDR3 protein: CASRIGNTGELFF
J gene: TRBJ2-2
clone size: .
D gene: .
V gene: TRBV5-1

CDR3 DNA: TGTGCCAGCAGGCCCTCTTTAGGGGGCGAATATGGCTACACCTTC
CDR3 protein: CASRPSLGGEYGYTF
J gene: TRBJ1-2
clone size: .
D gene: TRBD1
V gene: TRBV28

CDR3 DNA: TGCGCCAGCAGCAGAATATTGATGAGCAGGGGGACTAGCGTGTACACCGGGGAGCTGTTTTTT
CDR3 protein: CASSRILMSRGTSVYTGELFF
J gene: TRBJ2-2
clone size: once
D gene: TRBD2
V gene: TRBV4-1

CDR3 DNA: TGCGCCAGCAGCCCGTCTAGCGGGGCTTACAATGAGCAGTTCTTC
CDR3 protein: CASSPSSGAYNEQFF
J gene: TRBJ2-1
clone size: .
D gene: TRBD2
V gene: TRBV4-1

CDR3 DNA: TGTGCCAGCATGAGTATCGGAGAATCCTACGAGCAGTACTTC
CDR3 protein: CASMSIGESYEQYF
J gene: TRBJ2-7
clone size: .
D gene: .
V gene: TRBV27

CDR3 DNA: TGTGCCAGCAGTGAGCAGGGGGGAGACCAGCCCCAGCATTTT
CDR3 protein: CASSEQGGDQPQHF
J gene: TRBJ1-5
clone size: .
D gene: TRBD1
V gene: TRBV2

CDR3 DNA: TGTGCCAGCAGCCGTGGGCGTGCTGGAAACACCATATATTTT
CDR3 protein: CASSRGRAGNTIYF
J gene: TRBJ1-3
clone size: .
D gene: .
V gene: TRBV3-1/TRBV3-2

CDR3 DNA: TGCGCCAGCAGCTTGGGACTAGCGGTCTCCTACAATGAGCAGTTCTTC
CDR3 protein: CASSLGLAVSYNEQFF
J gene: TRBJ2-1
clone size: .
D gene: TRBD2
V gene: TRBV5-1

CDR3 DNA: TGTGCCGCACTAGCGGCCTACAATGAGCAGTTCTTC
CDR3 protein: CAALAAYNEQFF
J gene: TRBJ2-1
clone size: .
D gene: TRBD2
V gene: TRBV28

CDR3 DNA: TGCGCCAGCAGCCTGGACAGGGAGAACACTGAAGCTTTCTTT
CDR3 protein: CASSLDRENTEAFF
J gene: TRBJ1-1
clone size: .
D gene: TRBD1
V gene: TRBV5-1

CDR3 DNA: TGTGCCAGCAGCTTCAGGGGGCGCGGTCAGCCCCAGCATTTT
CDR3 protein: CASSFRGRGQPQHF
J gene: TRBJ1-5
clone size: .
D gene: TRBD1
V gene: TRBV5-6

CDR3 DNA: TGCGCCAGCAGCTCCGCACCAGACAGGGGCGATCGCGAGCAGTACTTC
CDR3 protein: CASSSAPDRGDREQYF
J gene: TRBJ2-7
clone size: few
D gene: TRBD1
V gene: TRBV5-1

CDR3 DNA: TGTGCAAGTCGCTTAGAGGAAGGCCAGGGGGGACCTGGAAACACCATATATTTT
CDR3 protein: CASRLEEGQGGPGNTIYF
J gene: TRBJ1-3
clone size: .
D gene: .
V gene: TRBV12-2

CDR3 DNA: TGTGCCAGCAGCAAAACAGGGAGTACAAAGAATCAGCCCCAGCATTTT
CDR3 protein: CASSKTGSTKNQPQHF
J gene: TRBJ1-5
clone size: .
D gene: .
V gene: TRBV5-6

CDR3 DNA: TGTGCCAGCAGTTACTTCCGGGTCGAGACCGGGGAGCTGTTTTTT
CDR3 protein: CASSYFRVETGELFF
J gene: TRBJ2-2
clone size: .
D gene: .
V gene: TRBV6-2/TRBV6-3

CDR3 DNA: TGTGCCAGCAGCTTCTCCGCAGGGGGCGCGGAGACCCAGTACTTC
CDR3 protein: CASSFSAGGAETQYF
J gene: TRBJ2-5
clone size: .
D gene: TRBD1
V gene: TRBV7-9

CDR3 DNA: TGTGCCAGCAGTGAAGAGCAGGGGGATCAGCCCCAGCATTTT
CDR3 protein: CASSEEQGDQPQHF
J gene: TRBJ1-5
clone size: .
D gene: TRBD1
V gene: TRBV2

CDR3 DNA: TGTGCCAGCTGCCGCGACCAGGGATTGAATGAAAAGCTGTTTTTT
CDR3 protein: CASCRDQGLNEKLFF
J gene: TRBJ1-4
clone size: .
D gene: .
V gene: TRBV18

CDR3 DNA: TGTGCCAGCAGCTTAGTGGCCTCGGGTAGCGGGAGGGCCTTTGAGACCCAGTACTTC
CDR3 protein: CASSLVASGSGRAFETQYF
J gene: TRBJ2-5
clone size: .
D gene: TRBD2
V gene: TRBV7-2

CDR3 DNA: TGCGCCAGCAGGAGATGTAGTGGACAGGGCTGGAATGAGCAGTTCTTC
CDR3 protein: CASRRCSGQGWNEQFF
J gene: TRBJ2-1
clone size: .
D gene: TRBD1
V gene: TRBV10-1

CDR3 DNA: TGTGCCAGCAGCCCAGAGACAGGGCGCCTGGGCGAGCAGTACTTC
CDR3 protein: CASSPETGRLGEQYF
J gene: TRBJ2-7
clone size: .
D gene: TRBD1
V gene: TRBV5-5

CDR3 DNA: TGTGCCAGCAGTTACCCGGGTCGGGCCGGGGAGCTGTTTTTT
CDR3 protein: CASSYPGRAGELFF
J gene: TRBJ2-2
clone size: .
D gene: .
V gene: TRBV6-5

CDR3 DNA: TGTGCCAGCAGCCCCGGGACAGGGGCTAGCACAGATACGCAGTATTTT
CDR3 protein: CASSPGTGASTDTQYF
J gene: TRBJ2-3
clone size: .
D gene: TRBD1
V gene: TRBV6-2/TRBV6-3

CDR3 DNA: TGCAGTGCTAGTGGAGTTCGAGGACAGGGTGGGGAGACCCAGTACTTC
CDR3 protein: CSASGVRGQGGETQYF
J gene: TRBJ2-5
clone size: .
D gene: TRBD1
V gene: TRBV20-1

CDR3 DNA: TGCGCCAGCAGCCGGACAGTGAACACTGAAGCTTTCTTT
CDR3 protein: CASSRTVNTEAFF
J gene: TRBJ1-1
clone size: .
D gene: .
V gene: TRBV4-3

CDR3 DNA: TGTGCTAGTGGCCCGGTAGGGACAGGGGGACTTTACGAGCAGTACTTC
CDR3 protein: CASGPVGTGGLYEQYF
J gene: TRBJ2-7
clone size: once
D gene: TRBD1
V gene: TRBV12-5

CDR3 DNA: TGTGCCACCAGTGAGTTTCCCTGGCAGGGGTGGTACGAGCAGTACTTC
CDR3 protein: CATSEFPWQGWYEQYF
J gene: TRBJ2-7
clone size: .
D gene: .
V gene: TRBV24-1

CDR3 DNA: TGTGCCAGCAGCCAAGATCTTGGACAGACTGGAAACACCATATATTTT
CDR3 protein: CASSQDLGQTGNTIYF
J gene: TRBJ1-3
clone size: .
D gene: .
V gene: TRBV3-1/TRBV3-2

CDR3 DNA: TGCGCCAGCAGCTTGGTACCAGGGCTGAAGAACACTGAAGCTTTCTTT
CDR3 protein: CASSLVPGLKNTEAFF
J gene: TRBJ1-1
clone size: .
D gene: .
V gene: TRBV5-1

CDR3 DNA: TGTGCCAGCAGTTTACTGACAGATACGCAGTATTTT
CDR3 protein: CASSLLTDTQYF
J gene: TRBJ2-3
clone size: .
D gene: .
V gene: TRBV12-3/TRBV12-4

CDR3 DNA: TGTGCCAGCAGTTTGCTCTTTGTGGGAGGGGAGAACACTGAAGCTTTCTTT
CDR3 protein: CASSLLFVGGENTEAFF
J gene: TRBJ1-1
clone size: .
D gene: .
V gene: TRBV28